This is a list of T cell receptor beta chains from one sample in a study of early T cells in non-severe SARS-CoV-2 infection. TCRdb analysed the 5' RACE reads with MiXCR anew, one entry per CDR3 protein. The sample carries tens of thousands of distinct CDR3 sequences, approximately 8.4% recorded once. Material: whole blood. All receptors come from an adult who was a healthcare worker with PCR-confirmed SARS-CoV-2 infection or an uninfected control (not recorded which). CDR3s include the opening cysteine and the closing phenylalanine or tryptophan. A D gene is named only where the DNA matches it firmly. A clone size is listed for some rows: how often the clone was seen (once, few, many), or a class if it is expanded.

TRBJ2-7 | TRBD1 | few | TRBV6-6 | CASSPRQGTSVHF | TGTGCCAGCAGTCCTCGACAGGGAACCTCGGTGCACTTC
TRBJ2-7 | TRBD1 | few | TRBV5-5 | CASSLVGWTGGYEQYF | TGTGCCAGCAGCTTGGTTGGTTGGACAGGGGGCTACGAGCAGTACTTC
TRBJ2-5 | - | few | TRBV6-1 | CASSEGWGETQYF | TGTGCCAGCAGTGAAGGTTGGGGAGAGACCCAGTACTTC
TRBJ2-1 | - | - | TRBV4-2 | CASSQASLYNEQFF | TGTGCCAGCAGCCAAGCATCTCTATACAATGAGCAGTTCTTC
TRBJ2-7 | - | - | TRBV2 | CASSERRLYEQYF | TGTGCCAGCAGTGAGCGGCGACTCTACGAGCAGTACTTC
TRBJ2-7 | - | few | TRBV5-1 | CASSLFGSDEQYF | TGCGCCAGCAGCTTGTTTGGTTCCGACGAGCAGTACTTC
TRBJ2-3 | - | few | TRBV15 | CATRNTWGFSTDTQYF | TGTGCCACCAGAAATACCTGGGGGTTCAGCACAGATACGCAGTATTTT
TRBJ2-3 | - | - | TRBV5-4 | CASSSKTRAGTDTQYF | TGTGCCAGCAGCTCGAAGACTAGAGCGGGCACAGATACGCAGTATTTT
TRBJ2-7 | TRBD2 | few | TRBV20-1 | CSARRTSGSSYEQYF | TGCAGTGCTAGACGGACTAGCGGGAGCTCCTACGAGCAGTACTTC
TRBJ1-5 | - | few | TRBV12-3/TRBV12-4 | CASSFDSFNQPQHF | TGTGCCAGCAGTTTTGACAGTTTCAATCAGCCCCAGCATTTT
TRBJ2-1 | - | many | TRBV27 | CASSWSQINEQFF | TGTGCCAGCAGTTGGTCACAAATCAATGAGCAGTTCTTC
TRBJ1-6 | TRBD1 | few | TRBV3-1 | CASSQGGTVVSPLHF | TGTGCCAGCAGCCAGGGTGGGACAGTGGTATCACCCCTCCACTTT
TRBJ1-5 | TRBD1 | few | TRBV28 | CASARTGSNQPQHF | TGTGCCAGCGCACGGACAGGGAGCAATCAGCCCCAGCATTTT
TRBJ2-1 | - | many | TRBV11-2 | CASSLIGSRNEQFF | TGTGCCAGCAGCTTAATAGGGTCACGCAATGAGCAGTTCTTC
TRBJ2-7 | - | many | TRBV20-1 | CSASLGLSYEQYF | TGCAGTGCTAGTCTGGGTCTCTCCTACGAGCAGTACTTC
TRBJ1-1 | - | few | TRBV6-5 | CAAKERALMNTEAFF | TGTGCCGCAAAAGAGAGGGCCCTCATGAACACTGAAGCTTTCTTT
TRBJ1-2 | TRBD1 | many | TRBV20-1 | CSALATGTLNYGYTF | TGCAGTGCCCTCGCGACAGGGACGCTTAACTATGGCTACACCTTC
TRBJ2-1 | TRBD2 | few | TRBV11-3 | CASSPREGYNEQFF | TGTGCCAGCAGCCCAAGGGAGGGTTACAATGAGCAGTTCTTC
TRBJ2-1 | TRBD2 | many | TRBV4-2 | CASSQSSSGVSYNEQFF | TGTGCCAGCAGCCAATCGTCTAGCGGGGTCTCCTACAATGAGCAGTTCTTC
TRBJ2-7 | TRBD2 | many | TRBV2 | CASSRTSGGYEQYF | TGTGCCAGCAGCCGGACTAGCGGGGGCTACGAGCAGTACTTC
TRBJ2-3 | - | many | TRBV12-3/TRBV12-4 | CASSSRELGSDTQYF | TGTGCCAGCAGTAGTCGGGAGTTAGGGAGCGATACGCAGTATTTT
TRBJ1-3 | - | - | TRBV11-2 | CASSPNVGNGNTIYF | TGTGCCAGCAGCCCGAATGTGGGAAACGGAAACACCATATATTTT
TRBJ1-5 | - | - | TRBV28 | CASNPSGINQPQHF | TGTGCCAGCAACCCCAGCGGGATCAATCAGCCCCAGCATTTT
TRBJ1-6 | TRBD1 | few | TRBV7-2 | CASSTTGRNSPLHF | TGTGCCAGCAGCACGACAGGGAGGAATTCACCCCTCCACTTT
TRBJ1-1 | - | few | TRBV11-2 | CASSLSGRYTEAFF | TGTGCCAGCAGCTTAAGCGGACGGTACACTGAAGCTTTCTTT
TRBJ2-5 | - | few | TRBV11-2 | CASSYQETQYF | TGTGCCAGCAGCTATCAAGAGACCCAGTACTTC
TRBJ2-3 | - | - | TRBV6-1 | CASIEGAGTDTQYF | TGTGCCAGCATTGAAGGGGCCGGCACAGATACGCAGTATTTT
TRBJ2-1 | TRBD2 | many | TRBV19 | CASMAGVGEQFF | TGTGCCAGTATGGCGGGAGTAGGTGAGCAGTTCTTC
TRBJ2-7 | TRBD1 | - | TRBV20-1 | CSANPGTGAQYEQYF | TGCAGTGCTAACCCCGGGACAGGGGCGCAATACGAGCAGTACTTC
TRBJ1-2 | - | many | TRBV27 | CASSQRQETSGYTF | TGTGCCAGCAGTCAAAGACAGGAAACATCAGGCTACACCTTC
TRBJ1-1 | - | many | TRBV7-9 | CASSLQDVGAFF | TGTGCCAGCAGCTTACAAGACGTCGGAGCTTTCTTT
TRBJ2-1 | TRBD2 | - | TRBV29-1 | CSVLRTSGSLNEQFF | TGCAGCGTCCTAAGGACTAGCGGGAGTTTGAATGAGCAGTTCTTC
TRBJ2-2 | - | - | TRBV7-2 | CASSPRFSATGELFF | TGTGCCAGCAGCCCCCGGTTTTCGGCCACCGGGGAGCTGTTTTTT
TRBJ1-5 | - | - | TRBV12-3/TRBV12-4 | CASSLARDQPQHF | TGTGCCAGCAGTTTAGCTCGAGATCAGCCCCAGCATTTT
TRBJ2-2 | - | few | TRBV6-2/TRBV6-3 | CASSYTGVPPGELFF | TGTGCCAGCAGTTACACAGGCGTTCCACCCGGGGAGCTGTTTTTT
TRBJ2-3 | - | - | TRBV7-2 | CASSLYQTLTDTQYF | TGTGCCAGCAGCTTATACCAGACCCTCACAGATACGCAGTATTTT
TRBJ2-1 | - | many | TRBV27 | CASSLDEAYNEQFF | TGTGCCAGCAGTCTAGACGAGGCCTACAATGAGCAGTTCTTC
TRBJ2-1 | - | - | TRBV12-3/TRBV12-4 | CASRRPGPRRDEQFF | TGTGCCAGCAGACGTCCGGGCCCAAGGCGGGATGAGCAGTTCTTC